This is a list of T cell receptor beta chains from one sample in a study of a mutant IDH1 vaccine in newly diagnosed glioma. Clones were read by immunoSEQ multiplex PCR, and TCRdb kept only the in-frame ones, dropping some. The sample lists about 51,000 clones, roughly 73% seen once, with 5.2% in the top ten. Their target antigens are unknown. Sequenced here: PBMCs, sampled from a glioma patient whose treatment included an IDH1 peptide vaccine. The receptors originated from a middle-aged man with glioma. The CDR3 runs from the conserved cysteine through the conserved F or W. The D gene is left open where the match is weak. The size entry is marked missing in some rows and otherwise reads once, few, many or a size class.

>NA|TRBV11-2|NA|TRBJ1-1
CASSLGVGTEAFF
TGTGCCAGCAGCTTAGGCGTGGGGACTGAAGCTTTCTTT
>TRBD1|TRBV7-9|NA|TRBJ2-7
CASSSRLGQDSYEQYF
TGTGCCAGCAGTTCCCGGCTGGGACAGGACTCCTACGAGCAGTACTTC
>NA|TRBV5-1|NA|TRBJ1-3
CASRSLDGNTIYF
TGCGCCAGCAGATCCCTGGACGGAAACACCATATATTTT
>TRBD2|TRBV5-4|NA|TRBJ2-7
CASSLGRGGEYEQYF
TGTGCCAGCAGCTTGGGCCGGGGGGGAGAGTACGAGCAGTACTTC
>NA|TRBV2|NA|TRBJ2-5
CASTKEETQYF
TGTGCCAGCACCAAGGAGGAGACCCAGTACTTC
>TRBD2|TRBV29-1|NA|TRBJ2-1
CSPSGLAGASSYNEQFF
TGCAGCCCGTCGGGACTAGCGGGGGCCAGCTCCTACAATGAGCAGTTCTTC
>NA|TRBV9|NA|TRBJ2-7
CASSSGDSYEQYF
TGTGCCAGCAGCTCTGGGGACTCCTACGAGCAGTACTTC
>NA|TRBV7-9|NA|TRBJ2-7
CASSQAYEQYF
TGTGCCAGCAGCCAGGCCTACGAGCAGTACTTC
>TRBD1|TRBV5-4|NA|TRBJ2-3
CASSPDRGRWVTQYF
TGTGCCAGCAGCCCGGACAGGGGGCGGTGGGTTACGCAGTATTTT
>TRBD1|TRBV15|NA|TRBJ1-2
CATSRTTGDYGYTF
TGTGCCACCAGCAGAACGACAGGGGACTATGGCTACACCTTC
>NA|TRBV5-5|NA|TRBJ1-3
CASRRNDNSGNTIYF
TGTGCCAGCAGAAGAAATGACAATTCTGGAAACACCATATATTTT
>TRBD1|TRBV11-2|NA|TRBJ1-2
CASRSIEDRAGYGYTF
TGTGCCAGCAGGTCCATAGAGGACAGGGCTGGCTATGGCTACACCTTC
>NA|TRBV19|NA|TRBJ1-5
CASRRQNNQPQHF
TGTGCCAGTAGGCGGCAGAATAATCAGCCCCAGCATTTT
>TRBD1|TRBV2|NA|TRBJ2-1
CASSRQGINEQFF
TGTGCCAGCAGTCGACAGGGGATAAATGAGCAGTTCTTC
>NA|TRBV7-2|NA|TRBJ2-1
CASSLARYNEQFF
TGTGCCAGCAGCTTAGCCCGTTACAATGAGCAGTTCTTC
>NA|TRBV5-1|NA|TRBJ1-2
CASSSQGSNYGYTF
TGCGCCAGCAGCTCGCAAGGTTCTAACTATGGCTACACCTTC
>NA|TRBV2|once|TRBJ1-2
CATAPLEGYGYTF
TGTGCCACCGCCCCGCTGGAGGGCTATGGCTACACCTTC
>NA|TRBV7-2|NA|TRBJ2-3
CASSSTRQGADTQYF
TGTGCCAGCAGCTCCACTAGGCAGGGTGCAGATACGCAGTATTTT
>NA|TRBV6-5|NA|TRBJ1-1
CASLGWGRGEAFF
TGTGCCAGCCTGGGTTGGGGGAGAGGGGAAGCTTTCTTT
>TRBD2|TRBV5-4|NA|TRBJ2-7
CASRGEGTYEQYF
TGTGCCAGCAGGGGGGAGGGAACCTACGAGCAGTACTTC
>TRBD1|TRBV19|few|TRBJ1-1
CASSQGQRFGAFF
TGTGCCAGTAGCCAGGGACAGCGGTTTGGGGCTTTCTTT
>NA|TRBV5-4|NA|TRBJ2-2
CASSLAGVGTGELFF
TGTGCCAGCAGCTTGGCAGGGGTGGGCACCGGGGAGCTGTTTTTT
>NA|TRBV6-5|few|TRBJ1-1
CASSYSIWNTEAFF
TGTGCCAGCAGTTACTCCATCTGGAACACTGAAGCTTTCTTT
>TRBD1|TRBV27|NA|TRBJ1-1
CASSTTGGTEAFF
TGTGCCAGCAGTACGACAGGGGGCACTGAAGCTTTCTTT
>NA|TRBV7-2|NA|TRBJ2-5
CASSPLRGETQYF
TGTGCCAGCAGCCCCCTGAGGGGAGAGACCCAGTACTTC
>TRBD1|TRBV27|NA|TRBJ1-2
CASSFGQGFDYGYTF
TGTGCCAGCAGTTTCGGACAGGGGTTCGACTATGGCTACACCTTC
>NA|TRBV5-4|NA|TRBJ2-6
CASSLASRAGANVLTF
TGTGCCAGCAGCTTGGCCAGCAGGGCTGGGGCCAACGTCCTGACTTTC
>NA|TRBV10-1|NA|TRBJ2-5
CASSERGAQYF
TGCGCCAGCAGTGAGAGGGGGGCCCAGTACTTC
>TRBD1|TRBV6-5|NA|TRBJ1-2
CASSPTGFYGYTF
TGTGCCAGCAGTCCGACAGGGTTTTATGGCTACACCTTC
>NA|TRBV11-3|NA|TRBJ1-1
CASSPRLNTEAFF
TGTGCCAGCAGCCCTCGGCTGAACACTGAAGCTTTCTTT
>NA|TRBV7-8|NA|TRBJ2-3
CASSPDEGFTDTQYF
TGTGCCAGCAGCCCGGATGAAGGGTTCACAGATACGCAGTATTTT
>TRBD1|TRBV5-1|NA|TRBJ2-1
CASSLDRGPGEQFF
TGCGCCAGCAGCCTTGACAGGGGGCCGGGTGAGCAGTTCTTC
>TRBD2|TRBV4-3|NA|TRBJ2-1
CASSLEEAASGGQFF
TGCGCCAGCAGCCTGGAGGAGGCCGCCTCGGGGGGGCAGTTCTTC
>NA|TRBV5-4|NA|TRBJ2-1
CASSPDGFNEQFF
TGTGCCAGCAGCCCGGACGGGTTCAATGAGCAGTTCTTC
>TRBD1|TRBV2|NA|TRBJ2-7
CASSDDRGRIYEQYF
TGTGCCAGCAGTGACGACAGGGGGCGGATTTACGAGCAGTACTTC
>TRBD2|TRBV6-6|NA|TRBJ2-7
CASRPGLAGGRGEQYF
TGTGCCAGCAGACCGGGACTAGCGGGGGGGCGGGGTGAGCAGTACTTC
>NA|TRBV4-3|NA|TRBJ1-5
CASSLSLKQPQHF
TGCGCCAGCAGCCTCTCCCTGAAACAGCCCCAGCATTTT
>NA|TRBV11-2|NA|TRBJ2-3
CASSLWTLRTGTQYF
TGTGCCAGCAGCCTTTGGACTCTCCGCACGGGTACGCAGTATTTT
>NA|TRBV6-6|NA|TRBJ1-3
CASSYPLGDSGNTIYF
TGTGCCAGCAGTTACCCTCTTGGGGACTCTGGAAACACCATATATTTT
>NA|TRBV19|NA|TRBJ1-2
CASSMTETAYGYTF
TGTGCCAGTAGTATGACAGAAACCGCGTATGGCTACACCTTC
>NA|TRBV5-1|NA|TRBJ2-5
CASSLRFEETQYF
TGCGCCAGCAGCCTCCGATTCGAAGAGACCCAGTACTTC
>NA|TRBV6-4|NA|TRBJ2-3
CASSEGTLTSDTQYF
TGTGCCAGCAGTGAAGGAACCCTCACATCAGATACGCAGTATTTT
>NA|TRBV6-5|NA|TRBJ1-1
CASSSKGRENTEAFF
TGTGCCAGCAGTTCAAAGGGAAGGGAAAACACTGAAGCTTTCTTT
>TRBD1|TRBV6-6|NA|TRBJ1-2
CASSYLPGQNGYTF
TGTGCCAGCAGTTACCTTCCGGGACAGAATGGCTACACCTTC
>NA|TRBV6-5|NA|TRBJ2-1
CASSYDSYNEQFF
TGTGCCAGCAGTTACGACAGCTACAATGAGCAGTTCTTC
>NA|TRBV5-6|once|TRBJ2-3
CASSLSTDTQYF
TGTGCCAGCAGCCTGAGCACAGATACGCAGTATTTT
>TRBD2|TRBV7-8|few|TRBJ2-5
CASSAGRKGLTRQETQYF
TGTGCCAGCAGCGCGGGCCGAAAGGGACTAACCCGCCAAGAGACCCAGTACTTC
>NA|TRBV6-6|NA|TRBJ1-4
CASSYRAGKEKLFF
TGTGCCAGCAGTTACAGGGCCGGAAAGGAAAAACTGTTTTTT
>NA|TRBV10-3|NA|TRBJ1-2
CAITGSGGRSDNYGYTF
TGTGCCATCACGGGATCCGGTGGGCGGAGCGATAACTATGGCTACACCTTC